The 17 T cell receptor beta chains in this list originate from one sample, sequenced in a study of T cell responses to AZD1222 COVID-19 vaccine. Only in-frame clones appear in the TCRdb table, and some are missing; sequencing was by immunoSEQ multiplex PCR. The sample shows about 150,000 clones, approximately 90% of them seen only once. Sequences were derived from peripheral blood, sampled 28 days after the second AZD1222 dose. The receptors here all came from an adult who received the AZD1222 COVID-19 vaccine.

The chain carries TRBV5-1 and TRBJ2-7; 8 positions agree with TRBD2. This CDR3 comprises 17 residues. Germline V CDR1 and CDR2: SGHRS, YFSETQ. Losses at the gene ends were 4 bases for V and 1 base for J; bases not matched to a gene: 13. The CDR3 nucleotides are TGCGCCAGCAGCCAGGGCGGTAGCGGGACCCAATCCTACGAGCAGTACTTC. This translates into CASSQGGSGTQSYEQYF. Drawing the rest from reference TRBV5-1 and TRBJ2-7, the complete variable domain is KAGVTQTPRYLIKTRGQQVTLSCSPISGHRSVSWYQQTPGQGLQFLFEYFSETQRNKGNFPGRFSGRQFSNSRSEMNVSTLELGDSALYLCASSQGGSGTQSYEQYFGPGTRLTVT.

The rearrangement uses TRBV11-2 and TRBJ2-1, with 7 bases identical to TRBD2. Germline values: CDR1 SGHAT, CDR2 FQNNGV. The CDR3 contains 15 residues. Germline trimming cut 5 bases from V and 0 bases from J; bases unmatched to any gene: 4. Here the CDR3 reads CASSKRDSSYNEQFF. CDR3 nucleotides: TGTGCCAGCAGCAAGCGGGACTCCTCCTACAATGAGCAGTTCTTC.

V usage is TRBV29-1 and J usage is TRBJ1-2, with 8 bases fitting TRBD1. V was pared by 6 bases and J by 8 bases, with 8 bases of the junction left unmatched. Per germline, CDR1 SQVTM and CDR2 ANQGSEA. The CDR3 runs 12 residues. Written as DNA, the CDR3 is TGCAGCGTCGCAGGGGGCGCTTTCGGCTACACCTTC. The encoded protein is CSVAGGAFGYTF.

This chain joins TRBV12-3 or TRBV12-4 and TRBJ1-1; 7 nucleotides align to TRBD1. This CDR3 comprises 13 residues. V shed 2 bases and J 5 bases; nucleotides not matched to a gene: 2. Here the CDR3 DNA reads TGTGCCAGCAGTTTAAGGGGGCGTACTGAAGCTTTCTTT. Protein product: CASSLRGRTEAFF.

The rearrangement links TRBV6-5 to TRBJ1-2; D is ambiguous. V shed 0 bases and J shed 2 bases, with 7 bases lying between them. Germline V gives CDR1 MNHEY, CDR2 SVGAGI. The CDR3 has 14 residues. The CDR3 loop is CASSYSGLNYGYTF. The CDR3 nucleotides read TGTGCCAGCAGTTACTCGGGTCTGAACTATGGCTACACCTTC.

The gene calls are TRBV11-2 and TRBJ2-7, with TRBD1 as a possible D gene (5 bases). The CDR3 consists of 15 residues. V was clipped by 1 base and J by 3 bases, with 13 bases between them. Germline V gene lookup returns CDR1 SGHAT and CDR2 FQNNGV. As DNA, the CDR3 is TGTGCCAGCAGCTTAGTCCCAGGGTCCGGCTACGAGCAGTACTTC. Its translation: CASSLVPGSGYEQYF.

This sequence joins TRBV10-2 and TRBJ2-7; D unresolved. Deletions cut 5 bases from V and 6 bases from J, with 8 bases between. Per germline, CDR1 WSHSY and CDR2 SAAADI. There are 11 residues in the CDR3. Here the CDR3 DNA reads TGCGCCAGCAGTAGTTCTGGCGAGCAGTACTTC. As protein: CASSSSGEQYF.

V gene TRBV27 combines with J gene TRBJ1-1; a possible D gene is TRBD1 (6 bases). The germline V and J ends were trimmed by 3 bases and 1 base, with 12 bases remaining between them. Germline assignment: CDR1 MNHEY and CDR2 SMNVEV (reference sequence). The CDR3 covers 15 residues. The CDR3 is CASSFGGATNTEAFF. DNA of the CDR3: TGTGCCAGCAGTTTTGGGGGGGCGACGAACACTGAAGCTTTCTTT.

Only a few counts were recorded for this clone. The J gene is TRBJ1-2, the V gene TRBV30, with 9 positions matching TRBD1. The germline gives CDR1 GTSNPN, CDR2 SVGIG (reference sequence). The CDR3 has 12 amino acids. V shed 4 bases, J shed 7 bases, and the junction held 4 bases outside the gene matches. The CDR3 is CAWTNRGLGYTF. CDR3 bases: TGTGCCTGGACCAACAGGGGGCTTGGCTACACCTTC.

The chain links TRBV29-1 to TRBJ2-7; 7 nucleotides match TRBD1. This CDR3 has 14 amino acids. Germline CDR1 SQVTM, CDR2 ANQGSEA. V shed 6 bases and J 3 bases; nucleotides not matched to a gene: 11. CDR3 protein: CSVSLKGQLYEQYF. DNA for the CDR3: TGCAGCGTATCACTAAAGGGACAGCTCTACGAGCAGTACTTC.

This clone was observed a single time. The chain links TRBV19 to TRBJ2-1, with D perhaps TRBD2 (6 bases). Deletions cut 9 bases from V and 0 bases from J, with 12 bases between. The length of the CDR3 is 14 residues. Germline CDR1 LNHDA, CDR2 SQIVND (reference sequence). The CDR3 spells CASQIGSSYNEQFF. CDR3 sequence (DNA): TGTGCCAGCCAAATCGGGAGCTCCTACAATGAGCAGTTCTTC.

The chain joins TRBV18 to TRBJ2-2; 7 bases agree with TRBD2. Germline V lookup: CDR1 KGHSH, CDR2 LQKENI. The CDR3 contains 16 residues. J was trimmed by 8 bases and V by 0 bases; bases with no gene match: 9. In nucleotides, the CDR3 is TGTGCCAGCTCACCACCGGGACTATCGGCTAGTGGGGAGCTGTTTTTT. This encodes CASSPPGLSASGELFF.

CDR3 DNA: TGTGCCACCAGCAGAGATTTACCTGGAAACACCATATATTTT. Its protein product is CATSRDLPGNTIYF. The genes are TRBV15 and TRBJ1-3, with D unclear. The V and J ends lost 0 bases and 2 bases respectively, with 5 bases between them. CDR1 and CDR2 from the germline V gene are LNHNV and YYDKDF (reference sequence). The CDR3 sequence is 14 residues long.

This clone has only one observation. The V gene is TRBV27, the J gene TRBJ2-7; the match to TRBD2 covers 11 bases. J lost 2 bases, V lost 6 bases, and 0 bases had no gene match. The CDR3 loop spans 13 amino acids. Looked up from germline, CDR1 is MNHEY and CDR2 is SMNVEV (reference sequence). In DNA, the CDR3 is TGTGCCAGCAGACTAGCGGGGGCCTACGAGCAGTACTTC. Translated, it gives CASRLAGAYEQYF.

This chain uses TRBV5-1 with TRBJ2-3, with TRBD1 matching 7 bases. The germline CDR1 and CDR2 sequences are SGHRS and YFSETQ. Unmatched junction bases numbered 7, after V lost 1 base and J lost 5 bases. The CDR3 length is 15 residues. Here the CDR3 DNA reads TGCGCCAGCAGCTTGAGGGGGCTCCCGGGAGATACGCAGTATTTT. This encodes CASSLRGLPGDTQYF.

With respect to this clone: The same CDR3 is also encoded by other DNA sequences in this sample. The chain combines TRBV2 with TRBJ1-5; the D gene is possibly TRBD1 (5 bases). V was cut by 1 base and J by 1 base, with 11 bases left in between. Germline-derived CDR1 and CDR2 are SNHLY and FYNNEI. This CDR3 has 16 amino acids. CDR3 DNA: TGTGCCAGCAGTGAAGGGGGGAGGAGGAGCAATCAGCCCCAGCATTTT. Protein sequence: CASSEGGRRSNQPQHF. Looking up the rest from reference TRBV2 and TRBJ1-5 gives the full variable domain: EPEVTQTPSHQVTQMGQEVILRCVPISNHLYFYWYRQILGQKVEFLVSFYNNEISEKSEIFDDQFSVERPDGSNFTLKIRSTKLEDSAMYFCASSEGGRRSNQPQHFGDGTRLSIL.

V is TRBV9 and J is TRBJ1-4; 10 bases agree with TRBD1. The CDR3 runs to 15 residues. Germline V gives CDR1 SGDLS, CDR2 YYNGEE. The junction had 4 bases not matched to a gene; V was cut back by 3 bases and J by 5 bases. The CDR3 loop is CASSGLDRGNEKLFF. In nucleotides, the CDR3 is TGTGCCAGCAGCGGATTGGACAGGGGGAATGAAAAACTGTTTTTT.